The T cell receptor (beta chain) under discussion was sequenced for a study of CD8+ T cells in alopecia areata. Described treatment: oral pan-JAK inhibitor, 5-10 mg twice daily. The germline gives CDR1 SQVTM, CDR2 ANQGSEA. V shed 4 bases and J 1 base; nucleotides not matched to a gene: 0. This CDR3 has 12 residues. Findings of the study overall: Persistence during tofacitinib was seen for many expanded lesional clones in scalp and blood. Relative to normal scalp, lesional scalp, especially alopecia totalis/universalis, showed higher clonality. Within the top 100, expanded CD8+ clones significantly decreased with tofacitinib, as did scalp clonality.

After isolation, RNA underwent reverse transcription to generate cDNA as the sequencing template. This table comes from immunoSEQ multiplex PCR, and its TCRdb copy is limited to in-frame clones, with some not included. This table has approximately 210,000 clones, approximately 40% appearing once. Remarks on this clone: No antigen is known for it. The sample has other DNA sequences that encode this CDR3 too.

The receptor comes from a human donor with alopecia areata. The sample was CD4+ T cells sorted from blood, taken at approximately week 36, from a patient treated with tofacitinib. This chain connects TRBV29-1 to TRBJ2-7; 8 bases match TRBD1. CDR3 in amino acids: CSVGQGSYEQYF. CDR3 coding DNA: TGCAGCGTTGGACAGGGGTCCTACGAGCAGTACTTC.